One sample yielded the 30 T cell receptor beta chains listed below, sequenced in a study of blood T cell repertoires in COVID-19 (dated by TCRdb to the early 2020s). The receptor library was made with the immunoSEQ multiplex PCR assay. The table comes from immuneACCESS by way of TCRdb, which keeps in-frame sequences with V and J called. Part of the clones is missing from these tables; in studies checked, under half for an unresolved V gene and the rest for unknown reasons. For this sample there are around 330,000 clones; roughly 87% appear just once. The ten biggest clones cover approximately 9% of the sample. Sequencing was done on a sample of PBMCs or T cells enriched from blood (not recorded which). The origin of the receptors is a woman aged 18-35 years who had recovered from COVID-19.

The V gene is TRBV4-1, the J gene TRBJ2-3; the D gene is possibly TRBD1 (5 bases). Trimming took 3 bases from V and 5 from J, leaving 9 bases between them. Germline V lookup: CDR1 MGHRA, CDR2 YSYEKL. The CDR3 spans 13 residues. CDR3: CASSQVTEDTQYF. CDR3 in DNA: TGCGCCAGCAGCCAGGTGACAGAAGATACGCAGTATTTT.

This chain's CDR3 is CASSLRVQGLNEKLFF. Written as DNA, the CDR3 is TGTGCCAGCAGCCTCAGGGTACAGGGGCTTAATGAAAAACTGTTTTTT. The rearrangement links TRBV7-6 to TRBJ1-4; 7 nucleotides agree with TRBD1. V trimming: 5 bases; J trimming: 4 bases; junction bases outside the gene matches: 10. CDR1 is SGHVS, CDR2 FNYEAQ, per germline. CDR3 length equals 16 residues.

For the CDR3, the DNA is TGTGCCAGCACCTACCCGACTAAATACAATGAGCAGTTCTTC. Amino acids: CASTYPTKYNEQFF. The rearrangement links TRBV28 to TRBJ2-1, with a weak D call TRBD2 (5 bases). The CDR3 length is 14 residues. V was cut by 7 bases and J by 4 bases, with 14 bases left in between. The germline CDR1 and CDR2 sequences are MDHEN and SYDVKM.

This clone showed up just a few times. This chain uses TRBV6-5 with TRBJ1-1; TRBD1 agrees at 7 bases. The germline CDR1 and CDR2 sequences are MNHEY and SVGAGI. The CDR3 length is 14 residues. With V trimmed by 5 bases and J by 8 bases, 11 bases remained unmatched. The DNA for the CDR3 is TGTGCCAGCAGTCGCAGACGGACAGGCCCCGAAGCTTTCTTT. Amino acids: CASSRRRTGPEAFF.

The chain combines TRBV4-3 with TRBJ2-7; 8 bases line up with TRBD2. The trim removed 4 bases at V and 2 bases at J, leaving 7 bases unmatched. The V gene's germline CDR1 is LGHNA and CDR2 YSLEER. The CDR3 runs 15 residues. CDR3 DNA sequence: TGCGCCAGCAGCCTCGAGCGGGAGATCCCCTACGAGCAGTACTTC. It translates to CASSLEREIPYEQYF.

The chain uses TRBV7-9 and TRBJ1-2, with a tentative D call TRBD1 (5 bases). The V end lost 5 bases, the J end lost 5 bases, and 24 bases lay between the germline ends. The CDR3 consists of 17 residues. From germline, CDR1 is SEHNR and CDR2 FQNEAQ (reference sequence). As DNA, the CDR3 is TGTGCCAGCAGCGTTTTGCGGGCGGGACGGCGGGGGTATGGCTACACCTTC. This translates into CASSVLRAGRRGYGYTF.

The rearrangement joins TRBV28 to TRBJ1-2, with D possibly matching TRBD1 (6 bases). This CDR3 is built from 16 residues. The germline gives CDR1 MDHEN, CDR2 SYDVKM. V was clipped by 5 bases and J by 6 bases, with 22 bases between them. This chain's CDR3 is CASSPHGRSGGHGYTF. In DNA, the CDR3 is TGTGCCAGCAGTCCACACGGCCGCTCGGGGGGGCATGGCTACACCTTC.

V is TRBV2 and J is TRBJ2-7; 7 nucleotides agree with TRBD1. After removal of 3 bases from V and 0 bases from J, the junction contained 2 bases not matched to a gene. The V gene's germline CDR1 is SNHLY and CDR2 FYNNEI. The CDR3 length is 14 residues. The CDR3 sequence is CASSDRDSSYEQYF. Here the CDR3 DNA reads TGTGCCAGCAGTGATCGGGACAGCTCCTACGAGCAGTACTTC.

This clone has just a few counts. The V and J genes are TRBV4-1 and TRBJ1-1; 10 nucleotides align to TRBD1. This CDR3 has 18 amino acids. Per the germline V gene, CDR1 is MGHRA and CDR2 is YSYEKL. V lost 1 base and J lost 4; bases outside the gene matches: 12. CDR3 sequence: CASSQGLRDRGPTTEAFF. In DNA form, the CDR3 reads TGCGCCAGCAGCCAAGGTCTACGGGACAGGGGCCCAACCACTGAAGCTTTCTTT.

This chain joins TRBV2 and TRBJ2-3, with TRBD1 identical over 10 bases. Losses at the gene ends were 7 bases for V and 1 base for J; bases not matched to a gene: 2. The CDR3 extends over 14 amino acids. In germline, CDR1 is SNHLY, CDR2 FYNNEI. The CDR3 sequence is CASKGTGGTDTQYF. CDR3 nucleotides: TGTGCCAGCAAGGGGACAGGGGGCACAGATACGCAGTATTTT.

The chain uses TRBV7-2 and TRBJ2-7; 11 bases are shared with TRBD2. Losses at the gene ends were 1 base for V and 4 bases for J; bases not matched to a gene: 3. Germline CDR1 and CDR2: SGHTA and FQGNSA. CDR3 length: 15 residues. The CDR3 protein is CASSLDPSGRYEQYF. CDR3 nucleotide sequence: TGTGCCAGCAGCTTAGACCCTAGCGGGAGGTACGAGCAGTACTTC. The whole variable domain, filled in from reference TRBV7-2 and TRBJ2-7, reads GAGVSQSPSNKVTEKGKDVELRCDPISGHTALYWYRQSLGQGLEFLIYFQGNSAPDKSGLPSDRFSAERTGGSVSTLTIQRTQQEDSAVYLCASSLDPSGRYEQYFGPGTRLTVT.

In nucleotides, the CDR3 is TGTGCCAGCAGCGGGGAGACAGGGTCGAGGTTCTTC. Translating gives CASSGETGSRFF. The chain uses TRBV7-9 and TRBJ2-1; TRBD1 aligns across 7 bases. The germline gives CDR1 SEHNR, CDR2 FQNEAQ (reference sequence). The CDR3 spans 12 residues. Losses at the gene ends were 5 bases for V and 15 bases for J; bases not matched to a gene: 10.

This chain joins TRBV7-8 and TRBJ1-5, with unresolved D. V dropped 6 bases and J dropped 2 bases, with 17 bases sitting between them. This CDR3 comprises 16 residues. CDR1 is SGHVS and CDR2 is FQNEAQ in the germline V gene. In nucleotides, the CDR3 is TGTGCCAGCAGTACCCGGGTCGAGGCCGGCAATCAGCCCCAGCATTTT. It encodes CASSTRVEAGNQPQHF.

In this sample, this clone turned up once. This chain uses TRBV7-2 with TRBJ2-2, with 8 positions matching TRBD1. V was clipped by 5 bases and J by 0 bases; unmatched bases: 2. Germline CDR1 SGHTA, CDR2 FQGNSA. The CDR3 runs to 15 residues. CDR3 DNA sequence: TGTGCCAGCAGCCGGACAGGGACGAACACCGGGGAGCTGTTTTTT. This codes for CASSRTGTNTGELFF.

The V call is TRBV19, the J call TRBJ1-6; perhaps TRBD1 as D (6 bases). The CDR3 is made up of 14 amino acids. Germline CDR1 reads LNHDA; CDR2 reads SQIVND (reference sequence). V was pared by 4 bases and J by 6 bases, with 10 bases between. CDR3 in DNA: TGTGCCAGTAGTACCCGACAGGTTAATTCACCCCTCCACTTT. This translates into CASSTRQVNSPLHF.

J is TRBJ1-1 and V is TRBV19, with D possibly TRBD1 on 5 matching bases. Trimming cost V 3 bases and J 1 base, with 6 bases left between them. From germline, CDR1 is LNHDA and CDR2 SQIVND (reference sequence). This CDR3 comprises 13 residues. The CDR3 coding sequence is TGTGCCAGTAGTATGGGGCCGAACACTGAAGCTTTCTTT. This translates into CASSMGPNTEAFF. Full variable domain (rest looked up from reference TRBV19 and TRBJ1-1): DGGITQSPKYLFRKEGQNVTLSCEQNLNHDAMYWYRQDPGQGLRLIYYSQIVNDFQKGDIAEGYSVSREKKESFPLTVTSAQKNPTAFYLCASSMGPNTEAFFGQGTRLTVV.

V is TRBV7-8 and J is TRBJ2-2; no clear D. The CDR3 runs 12 residues. Germline V gives CDR1 SGHVS, CDR2 FQNEAQ. Trimming shortened V by 1 base and J by 7 bases, and 4 bases separated the two germline ends. The CDR3 region is CASSLVSGELFF. In nucleotides, the CDR3 is TGTGCCAGCAGCTTAGTGAGCGGGGAGCTGTTTTTT. The whole variable domain, remainder taken from reference TRBV7-8 and TRBJ2-2, is GAGVSQSPRYKVAKRGQDVALRCDPISGHVSLFWYQQALGQGPEFLTYFQNEAQLDKSGLPSDRFFAERPEGSVSTLKIQRTQQEDSAVYLCASSLVSGELFFGEGSRLTVL.

This clone has a single count. The chain links TRBV10-3 to TRBJ1-5, with TRBD1 as a possible D gene (5 bases). The V end was cut by 0 bases, the J end by 0 bases, with 6 bases between. The CDR3 consists of 15 residues. Germline CDR1 and CDR2: ENHRY and SYGVKD. CDR3 bases: TGTGCCATCAGTGAGTCGACAGTTAGCAATCAGCCCCAGCATTTT. It is translated as CAISESTVSNQPQHF.

This chain uses TRBV18 with TRBJ1-1; perhaps TRBD1 as D (5 bases). Germline CDR1 is KGHSH and CDR2 is LQKENI. This CDR3 has 16 residues. V was pared by 5 bases and J by 1 base, with 17 bases between. CDR3 sequence reads: CASSADLTQGNTEAFF. The DNA of the CDR3 is TGTGCCAGCTCAGCAGACTTAACCCAGGGGAACACTGAAGCTTTCTTT.

V and J are TRBV18 and TRBJ1-3; 7 nucleotides match TRBD1. CDR1 is KGHSH and CDR2 is LQKENI in the germline V gene. The length of the CDR3 is 16 residues. Unmatched junction bases numbered 6, after V lost 3 bases and J lost 1 base. The CDR3 protein is CASSPKVQGSGNTIYF. The DNA of the CDR3 is TGTGCCAGCTCACCGAAGGTACAGGGGTCTGGAAACACCATATATTTT.

This clone occurred a few times. The CDR3 DNA follows: TGCGCCAGCAGCCAGGGCAGGAACACTGAAGCTTTCTTT. The encoded protein is CASSQGRNTEAFF. This chain uses TRBV4-3 with TRBJ1-1; unclear D gene. CDR3 length: 13 residues. Germline CDR1 is LGHNA and CDR2 is YSLEER. The V end was cut by 3 bases, the J end by 1 base, with 6 bases between.

This clone was detected only once. This sequence joins TRBV28 and TRBJ1-3; TRBD1 agrees at 9 bases. The trim removed 6 bases at V and 0 bases at J, leaving 9 bases unmatched. Germline values: CDR1 MDHEN, CDR2 SYDVKM. This CDR3 has 17 amino acids. The CDR3 loop is CASSSLRDRVSGNTIYF. CDR3 sequence (DNA): TGTGCCAGCAGCTCTCTTAGGGACAGGGTCTCTGGAAACACCATATATTTT.

J is TRBJ1-2 and V is TRBV28, with 9 bases fitting TRBD1. Germline CDR1 MDHEN, CDR2 SYDVKM. CDR3 size: 15 residues. The trim removed 5 bases at V and 3 bases at J, leaving 7 bases unmatched. This chain's CDR3 is CASSPLGDRDYGYTF. The CDR3 DNA sequence: TGTGCCAGCAGTCCCTTGGGGGACAGGGACTATGGCTACACCTTC.

This clone was recorded only once. V gene TRBV7-9 combines with J gene TRBJ1-1, with 8 bases that match TRBD1. CDR1 is SEHNR, CDR2 FQNEAQ, per germline (reference sequence). The V segment lost 3 bases and the J segment 6 bases; nucleotides outside the gene matches: 3. The CDR3 runs 13 residues. The CDR3 here is CASSFLDRAEAFF. The DNA for the CDR3 is TGTGCCAGCAGCTTTTTGGACAGGGCTGAAGCTTTCTTT.

This chain links TRBV4-3 with TRBJ2-5; D possibly corresponds to TRBD1 (5 bases). This CDR3 comprises 18 residues. Per germline, CDR1 LGHNA and CDR2 YSLEER. V dropped 0 bases and J dropped 1 base, with 18 bases sitting between them. For the CDR3, the DNA is TGCGCCAGCAGCCAAGATCGGTCTCAGGGTCCACGCCAAGAGACCCAGTACTTC. Its protein product is CASSQDRSQGPRQETQYF.

This clone came up a few times. The rearrangement uses TRBV2 and TRBJ1-6; D remains unclear. In germline, CDR1 is SNHLY, CDR2 FYNNEI. This CDR3 is built from 15 residues. V was pared by 4 bases and J by 7 bases, with 14 bases between. The CDR3 protein is CASSGWSARNSPLHF. CDR3 nucleotide sequence: TGTGCCAGCAGTGGGTGGTCAGCTAGAAATTCACCCCTCCACTTT. The whole variable domain, remainder taken from reference TRBV2 and TRBJ1-6, is EPEVTQTPSHQVTQMGQEVILRCVPISNHLYFYWYRQILGQKVEFLVSFYNNEISEKSEIFDDQFSVERPDGSNFTLKIRSTKLEDSAMYFCASSGWSARNSPLHFGNGTRLTVT.

The CDR3 is CASALSGQETQYF. The DNA of the CDR3 is TGTGCTAGCGCCCTTAGCGGTCAAGAGACCCAGTACTTC. V gene TRBV12-5 combines with J gene TRBJ2-5; TRBD2 might be the D (6 bases). With 9 bases removed from V and 2 bases from J, the gap between germline ends came to 13 bases. CDR1 is LGHNT, CDR2 FRNRAP, per germline. This CDR3 contains 13 residues. The variable domain in full, completed from reference TRBV12-5 and TRBJ2-5, reads DARVTQTPRHKVTEMGQEVTMRCQPILGHNTVFWYRQTMMQGLELLAYFRNRAPLDDSGMPKDRFSAEMPDATLATLKIQPSEPRDSAVYFCASALSGQETQYFGPGTRLLVL.

The J gene is TRBJ2-3, the V gene TRBV4-2, with TRBD2 as a possible D gene (6 bases). The CDR3 is made up of 17 amino acids. Trimming pared 3 bases from V and 1 base from J, leaving 17 bases between. Germline CDR1 and CDR2: LGHNA and YNFKEQ. The CDR3 DNA follows: TGTGCCAGCAGCCATCCTCTGGGGGGATCGGGCACAGATACGCAGTATTTT. This codes for CASSHPLGGSGTDTQYF.

The CDR3 DNA sequence: TGTGCCAGCAGTTTGCCGGACAGGGCAGGGGGAAACACCATATATTTT. It specifies CASSLPDRAGGNTIYF. The chain joins TRBV28 to TRBJ1-3; the match to TRBD1 covers 8 bases. The CDR3 consists of 16 residues. Germline V gene lookup returns CDR1 MDHEN and CDR2 SYDVKM. V was clipped by 3 bases and J by 4 bases; unmatched bases: 8.

The rearrangement uses TRBV18 and TRBJ1-2, with 7 bases aligning to TRBD1. The CDR3 is made up of 14 amino acids. The germline V gene encodes CDR1 KGHSH and CDR2 LQKENI. Trimming cost V 3 bases and J 7 bases; bases outside gene matches: 8. CDR3 nucleotides: TGTGCCAGCTCACCGGTGACAGGGTCGAGTGGCTACACCTTC. It yields the protein CASSPVTGSSGYTF.